This T cell receptor beta chain was obtained from a study of T cells in Graves' hyperthyroidism and ophthalmopathy (dated by TCRdb to between 2018 and 2021). For the study in its entirety: Peripheral blood samples were taken at initial diagnosis, before any treatment was given. In addition, the study compared T-cell repertoires in thyroid tissue and in blood from 6 or 7 Graves' hyperthyroidism patients. The 75 to 100 discovery patients were randomly divided into training and test sets at a 7:3 ratio. After sampling, hyperthyroidism patients received methimazole starting at 30 mg daily, and ophthalmopathy patients received high-dose intravenous methylprednisolone. A discovery cohort of about 96 patients, roughly 45 with Graves' ophthalmopathy and fewer than 65 with stable Graves' hyperthyroidism, was used to find distinguishing TCR V-J signatures. According to the paper, TCR Vbeta CDR3 sequencing was carried out on 135 peripheral blood samples, which came from over 40 ophthalmopathy, around 75 hyperthyroidism and approximately 17 progressor patients. An independent validation cohort of 18 to 20 hyperthyroidism patients and about 15 patients who later progressed to ophthalmopathy tested prospective prediction of ophthalmopathy.

Overall study results and their limits: A model built on a 13 V-J signature distinguished ophthalmopathy from stable hyperthyroidism, reaching around 88% sensitivity and 81.08% specificity in cross-validation and 80%/75% in testing. Most expanded thyroid clonotypes (frequency above 0.001) were also detected in blood, a finding suggesting that blood repertoires may reflect thyroid immune responses. No statistical method was used to set the sample size in advance, and investigators knew the group allocation. In validation, progression to ophthalmopathy was predicted by the model with around 70% sensitivity and approximately 78% specificity, a median of around 5.9 months before onset.

The CDR3, from cysteine to phenylalanine, totals 13 residues. Only the CDR3 part of the read is kept: 39 bases, read in frame from the first base. According to the germline V gene, CDR1 reads SNHLY and CDR2 reads FYNNEI. V and J are trimmed by 5 bases and 8 bases, and the gene matches miss 8 bases of the junction. This clonotype was picked up many times. It lacks a known antigen. Base quality data are lacking; no much larger clone is found one base away. Moderately to severely active disease, a Clinical Activity Score of at least 3, a NOSPECS grade of at least 4, and a duration under 3 months were present in ophthalmopathy patients. Exclusion was applied to patients with uncontrolled infections, other autoimmune diseases, pregnancy or lactation. Diagnoses were based on clinical symptoms, serum thyroxine and TRAb, thyroid ultrasound and orbital computed tomography. PBMCs were isolated from about 9.2 ml of fresh peripheral blood by Ficoll-Paque density gradient centrifugation. Trizol reagent was used to extract total RNA, and RNA quality was then checked on an Agilent 2100 Bioanalyzer.

The TCR beta CDR3 regions were amplified from the RNA transcripts. A first-round RT-PCR of the TCR CDR3 used the HTBI primer set with the Qiagen OneStep RT-PCR kit. Libraries were constructed in a second round of multiplex PCR, after which size selection and purification were carried out. The libraries were sequenced on an Illumina HiSeq2000 using paired-end 100 bp reads. The original methods were these. SOAPnuke was used to process the raw data, throwing out any read that contained adapters or uncalled bases, had a mean Phred below 15, or lacked an exact constant-primer or identifier match. High-quality paired reads were merged using COPE v1.2.5, and each unique nucleotide sequence was defined as a clonotype. MiTCR v1.1 was used to align the clonotypes against IMGT TRBV, TRBD and TRBJ reference segments. Only V-J combinations with frequency above 0.0001, covering about 99% of repertoires, were analysed. A TCS score was defined as the ratio between F50 (clonal expansion) and ExV (chaos), using BLOSUM62-based TCRdist between CDR3 peptides within each V-J. Welch's t-statistics and random forest reduced roughly 540 V-J features to 10 to 15, which were used in a naive Bayes classifier (R e1071). TCRdb reprocessing: public reads trimmed at Q25 with fastp, clones called with MiXCR, in-frame beta chains kept. Entries are consolidated by CDR3 protein sequence, retaining the most common genes and DNA. The V and J calls were not made by the authors but by TCRdb's processing. This sample gives 300,000 to 350,000 distinct CDR3 sequences in total; over 15% of them show up just once. Around 16% of the sample goes to the ten largest clones.

The sequenced material came from blood. The rearrangement combines TRBV2 with TRBJ1-2, with 7 bases matching TRBD1. The sequence came from a woman aged 40 to 49 with Graves' ophthalmopathy. The CDR3 sequence is CASSLGQPGGYTF. The DNA sequence reads TGTGCCAGCAGTTTGGGACAGCCAGGGGGCTACACCTTC.